The 20 T cell receptor beta chains in this list originate from one sample, sequenced in a study of blood T cell repertoires in COVID-19. Libraries were prepared by immunoSEQ multiplex PCR; TCRdb keeps only in-frame clonotypes and omits some of them. This sample has 200,000 to 250,000 clones, with about 80% found just once. Input material: peripheral blood. The receptors here all came from a woman older than 75 with acute or convalescent COVID-19.

The V gene is TRBV9, the J gene TRBJ2-6; 11 positions match TRBD1. The CDR3 sequence is 18 residues long. Germline values: CDR1 SGDLS, CDR2 YYNGEE. J was trimmed by 3 bases and V by 2 bases; bases with no gene match: 7. CDR3 sequence: CASSVSDRGQFGANVLTF. The CDR3, as DNA: TGTGCCAGCAGCGTCTCGGACAGGGGGCAGTTTGGGGCCAACGTCCTGACTTTC.

The chain joins TRBV6-2 or TRBV6-3 to TRBJ1-1, with 10 bases lining up with TRBD1. Germline V gene lookup returns CDR1 MNHEY and CDR2 SVGEGT. V dropped 5 bases and J dropped 5; count of bases not matched to a gene: 11. The CDR3 runs 16 residues. CDR3 residues: CASSPRQGARGTEAFF. The CDR3 DNA follows: TGTGCCAGCAGTCCCCGACAGGGGGCGCGGGGGACTGAAGCTTTCTTT.

This clone showed up just once. The chain joins TRBV2 to TRBJ1-1, with 9 bases lining up with TRBD1. The V and J ends lost 6 bases and 0 bases, in that order; junction bases with no gene match: 8. The length of the CDR3 is 16 residues. CDR1 is SNHLY and CDR2 is FYNNEI in the germline V gene. The CDR3 spells CASRSQGAGMNTEAFF. The CDR3 DNA reads as TGTGCCAGCAGATCACAGGGGGCGGGGATGAACACTGAAGCTTTCTTT.

This clone was recorded at least ten times. This chain links TRBV19 with TRBJ1-5, with a tentative D call TRBD1 (6 bases). Between the trimmed V and J ends, which lost 7 bases and 0 bases, there was a span of 22 bases. The CDR3 is made up of 18 amino acids. In germline, CDR1 is LNHDA, CDR2 SQIVND (reference sequence). The CDR3 spells CASNPERGRGYSNQPQHF. CDR3 DNA sequence: TGTGCCAGTAACCCCGAAAGGGGGAGGGGTTATAGCAATCAGCCCCAGCATTTT. The variable domain in full, completed from reference TRBV19 and TRBJ1-5, reads DGGITQSPKYLFRKEGQNVTLSCEQNLNHDAMYWYRQDPGQGLRLIYYSQIVNDFQKGDIAEGYSVSREKKESFPLTVTSAQKNPTAFYLCASNPERGRGYSNQPQHFGDGTRLSIL.

The chain is built from TRBV2 and TRBJ1-4, with D possibly TRBD1 on 6 matching bases. Germline V gene data show CDR1 as SNHLY and CDR2 as FYNNEI. V shed 9 bases and J shed 4 bases, with 15 bases lying between them. The CDR3 contains 14 residues. This CDR3 reads CASLTGRYNEKLFF. CDR3 in DNA: TGTGCCAGTCTTACAGGGCGATATAATGAAAAACTGTTTTTT.

The V gene is TRBV5-1, the J gene TRBJ2-7, with 7 bases identical to TRBD1. Germline V CDR1 and CDR2: SGHRS, YFSETQ. The V gene end was trimmed by 0 bases and the J gene end by 4 bases; junction bases not matched to a gene: 7. The CDR3 runs to 15 residues. DNA of the CDR3: TGCGCCAGCAGCTTGGACAGGGGACCCGTTTACGAGCAGTACTTC. This codes for CASSLDRGPVYEQYF.

This clone was seen a few times. V gene TRBV19 combines with J gene TRBJ1-4; the D gene is possibly TRBD1 (6 bases). V was pared by 6 bases and J by 0 bases, with 11 bases between. Germline CDR1 and CDR2: LNHDA and SQIVND (reference sequence). The CDR3 runs to 15 residues. The CDR3: CASRYRDATNEKLFF. The CDR3 DNA follows: TGTGCCAGTAGATACAGGGACGCAACTAATGAAAAACTGTTTTTT.

The rearrangement uses TRBV7-8 and TRBJ1-4; 10 nucleotides agree with TRBD1. The germline V gene has CDR1 SGHVS and CDR2 FQNEAQ. V gave up 5 bases and J gave up 2 bases; unmatched junction bases: 11. This CDR3 is built from 18 residues. DNA for the CDR3: TGTGCCAGCAGCCAAGGTCGGACAGGGGGAAGGACTAATGAAAAACTGTTTTTT. It is translated as CASSQGRTGGRTNEKLFF. The full variable domain, rest sourced from reference TRBV7-8 and TRBJ1-4, is GAGVSQSPRYKVAKRGQDVALRCDPISGHVSLFWYQQALGQGPEFLTYFQNEAQLDKSGLPSDRFFAERPEGSVSTLKIQRTQQEDSAVYLCASSQGRTGGRTNEKLFFGSGTQLSVL.

This clone came up a few times. This chain uses TRBV12-2 with TRBJ1-4; the table assigns TRBD1, which was not confirmed against the DNA. TRBV12-2 is a pseudogene. The CDR3 length is 14 residues. The CDR3 protein is CASRGGQSNEKLFF. The CDR3 DNA reads as TGTGCAAGTCGCGGAGGACAGTCTAATGAAAAACTGTTTTTT.

V usage is TRBV19 and J usage is TRBJ2-1; D unresolved. The V gene lost 3 bases and the J gene lost 6 bases, with 9 bases spanning the gap. The CDR3 totals 13 residues. CDR1 is LNHDA and CDR2 is SQIVND in the germline V gene (reference sequence). The CDR3 DNA sequence: TGTGCCAGTAGTATCCGACAAATCAATGAGCAGTTCTTC. It encodes CASSIRQINEQFF.

The chain joins TRBV2 to TRBJ2-7; 9 bases agree with TRBD1. The CDR3 loop spans 14 amino acids. V was pared by 7 bases and J by 2 bases, with 6 bases of the junction left unmatched. Germline loops: CDR1 SNHLY, CDR2 FYNNEI. CDR3 residues: CASMLGQGAYEQYF. CDR3 bases: TGTGCCAGCATGTTGGGACAGGGTGCCTACGAGCAGTACTTC.

The chain carries TRBV6-6 and TRBJ1-4, with 8 bases aligning to TRBD1. Trimming removed 8 bases from V and 8 bases from J; junction bases left unmatched: 7. The CDR3 sequence is 13 residues long. CDR1 is MNHNY, CDR2 SVGAGI, per germline (reference sequence). The CDR3 is CASRETGEEKLFF. The DNA for the CDR3 is TGTGCCAGCCGCGAGACAGGGGAAGAAAAACTGTTTTTT.

This chain connects TRBV4-2 to TRBJ1-4; D is perhaps TRBD1 (6 bases). Germline values: CDR1 LGHNA, CDR2 YNFKEQ. CDR3 length equals 15 residues. V was cut by 1 base and J by 2 bases, with 8 bases left in between. The CDR3 bases are TGTGCCAGCAGCCAAGCTGGACAGACTAATGAAAAACTGTTTTTT. The encoded protein is CASSQAGQTNEKLFF.

The V gene is TRBV24-1, the J gene TRBJ2-3; 7 nucleotides align to TRBD1. The CDR3 runs 15 residues. Germline CDR1 reads KGHDR; CDR2 reads SFDVKD. V lost 4 bases to trimming and J lost 3 bases; unmatched junction nucleotides: 6. CDR3 sequence: CATSDPGQRTDTQYF. CDR3 DNA sequence: TGTGCCACCAGTGACCCGGGACAGAGGACAGATACGCAGTATTTT.

The chain combines TRBV5-1 with TRBJ2-7, with TRBD1 matching over 8 bases. The CDR3 has 13 amino acids. Losses at the gene ends were 5 bases for V and 3 bases for J; bases not matched to a gene: 4. CDR1 is SGHRS, CDR2 YFSETQ, per germline. The CDR3 reads CASSSDRGYEQYF. Here the CDR3 DNA reads TGCGCCAGCAGTTCCGACAGGGGCTACGAGCAGTACTTC. Using reference TRBV5-1 and TRBJ2-7 for the parts outside the CDR3, the full variable domain is KAGVTQTPRYLIKTRGQQVTLSCSPISGHRSVSWYQQTPGQGLQFLFEYFSETQRNKGNFPGRFSGRQFSNSRSEMNVSTLELGDSALYLCASSSDRGYEQYFGPGTRLTVT.

The chain carries TRBV5-1 and TRBJ2-7; TRBD2 agrees at 8 bases. The CDR3 consists of 14 residues. CDR1 and CDR2 (germline): SGHRS, YFSETQ. Unmatched junction bases numbered 5, after V lost 0 bases and J lost 6 bases. The CDR3 sequence: CASSLVAGGSEQYF. The CDR3 DNA follows: TGCGCCAGCAGCTTGGTGGCGGGGGGATCCGAGCAGTACTTC.

This clone was detected only once. The V gene is TRBV4-2, the J gene TRBJ2-5; D not resolved. In germline, CDR1 is LGHNA, CDR2 YNFKEQ. V was clipped by 1 base and J by 2 bases, with 5 bases between them. This CDR3 has 13 amino acids. The CDR3 DNA sequence: TGTGCCAGCAGCCAAGCCAGACAAGAGACCCAGTACTTC. It translates to CASSQARQETQYF.

V gene TRBV18 combines with J gene TRBJ1-3, with D perhaps matching TRBD1 (5 bases). The germline V gene has CDR1 KGHSH and CDR2 LQKENI. CDR3 size: 15 residues. Trimming took off 2 bases at V and 3 bases at J, with 11 bases between the two ends. The CDR3, as DNA: TGTGCCAGCTCACCATTGGACACTCGTGGAAACACCATATATTTT. The encoded protein is CASSPLDTRGNTIYF.

This chain links TRBV19 with TRBJ2-5, with TRBD2 matching 11 bases. J gave up 5 bases and V 7 bases, and 6 bases lay outside the gene matches. Germline loops: CDR1 LNHDA, CDR2 SQIVND (reference sequence). CDR3 length: 14 residues. CDR3 region: CASTASGGKETQYF. For the CDR3, the DNA is TGTGCCAGTACGGCTAGCGGGGGGAAGGAGACCCAGTACTTC.

This clone was counted a single time. The V call is TRBV7-2, the J call TRBJ2-7, with a tentative D call TRBD1 (5 bases). From germline, CDR1 is SGHTA and CDR2 FQGNSA. Deletions cut 5 bases from V and 6 bases from J, with 14 bases between. The CDR3 has 13 amino acids. In DNA form, the CDR3 reads TGTGCCAGCAGCCCGGGCAGGGTCGGCGAGCAGTACTTC. This sequence encodes CASSPGRVGEQYF.